The clone carrying this T cell receptor (beta chain) showed up just a few times. Its antigen is currently unknown. This record comes from a study of response to subunit inactivated influenza vaccine. MiXCR was run by TCRdb on the RT-PCR reads, yielding one entry per CDR3 protein. The sample comprises some 160,000 distinct CDR3 sequences, roughly a tenth of which are singletons, and around an eighth rests with the top ten. Per the germline V gene, CDR1 is LGHNA and CDR2 is YNFKEQ. Trimming removed 0 bases from V and 5 bases from J; junction bases left unmatched: 4. The CDR3 is 15 residues long. Points from the study as a whole: Authors suggested that a seasonal influenza vaccination recruits few new T cells each time.

This sequence was found in a man in his fifties or sixties who received an inactivated influenza vaccine. The sample was non-naive T cells sorted from PBMCs, taken about 6 weeks after vaccination. This chain joins TRBV4-2 and TRBJ2-5; 9 bases align to TRBD2. The CDR3 coding sequence is TGTGCCAGCAGCCAAGATTCTAGCGGGGATGAGACCCAGTACTTC. Its translation: CASSQDSSGDETQYF.